Presented here are 24 T cell receptor beta chains from one specimen sequenced in a study of radiotherapy plus CTLA-4 blockade in lung cancer. Profiling relied on immunoSEQ multiplex PCR, and the TCRdb table lists in-frame clones only, not all of them. This sample has some 110,000 clones, with 81% found just once. The specimen was peripheral blood, collected from a patient treated with radiotherapy plus ipilimumab. All receptors derive from a human donor with non-small cell lung cancer that progressed on radiotherapy plus ipilimumab. Some clones in this sample may be carry-over from other donors' samples.

This chain links TRBV7-6 with TRBJ2-1, with D perhaps TRBD1 (7 bases). Per the germline V gene, CDR1 is SGHVS and CDR2 is FNYEAQ. V lost 6 bases to trimming and J lost 1 base, with 10 bases between them. The CDR3 is made up of 14 amino acids. Written as DNA, the CDR3 is TGTGCCAGCAGTCAGGGGGGTTCCTACAATGAGCAGTTCTTC. Translated: CASSQGGSYNEQFF. Variable domain in full (rest from reference TRBV7-6 and TRBJ2-1): GAGVSQSPRYKVTKRGQDVALRCDPISGHVSLYWYRQALGQGPEFLTYFNYEAQQDKSGLPNDRFSAERPEGSISTLTIQRTEQRDSAMYRCASSQGGSYNEQFFGPGTRLTVL.

This chain joins TRBV28 and TRBJ2-5; 7 bases line up with TRBD2. Trimming took 10 bases from V and 0 from J; bases not matched to a gene: 11. The CDR3 spans 15 residues. The germline V gene encodes CDR1 MDHEN and CDR2 SYDVKM. The CDR3 loop is CAINPGGTYQETQYF. The CDR3 nucleotides are TGTGCCATCAACCCCGGGGGGACGTACCAAGAGACCCAGTACTTC. The variable domain in full, completed from reference TRBV28 and TRBJ2-5, reads DVKVTQSSRYLVKRTGEKVFLECVQDMDHENMFWYRQDPGLGLRLIYFSYDVKMKEKGDIPEGYSVSREKKERFSLILESASTNQTSMYLCAINPGGTYQETQYFGPGTRLLVL.

This chain connects TRBV25-1 to TRBJ1-1; D not resolved. CDR1 is MGHDK, CDR2 SYGVNS, per germline. This CDR3 is 13 amino acids long. V shed 5 bases and J shed 1 base, with 8 bases lying between them. In DNA, the CDR3 is TGTGCCAGCAGTTCTAGAGAGAACACTGAAGCTTTCTTT. It yields the protein CASSSRENTEAFF.

V gene TRBV28 combines with J gene TRBJ1-1, with 12 bases matching TRBD1. CDR1 MDHEN and CDR2 SYDVKM come from the germline V gene. The length of the CDR3 is 17 residues. V lost 4 bases and J lost 1; bases outside the gene matches: 7. DNA for the CDR3: TGTGCCAGCAGTTCCCGGGACAGGGGGCCTCAGAACACTGAAGCTTTCTTT. This gives the protein CASSSRDRGPQNTEAFF.

The genes are TRBV19 and TRBJ2-7; D gene ambiguous. Germline lookup yields CDR1 LNHDA and CDR2 SQIVND (reference sequence). Trimming removed 3 bases at V and 0 bases at J, with 6 bases between. The CDR3 extends over 13 amino acids. CDR3 in amino acids: CASSMTLSYEQYF. The DNA for the CDR3 is TGTGCCAGTAGTATGACACTCTCCTACGAGCAGTACTTC.

The rearrangement joins TRBV28 to TRBJ1-1, with 9 bases fitting TRBD1. J was trimmed by 3 bases and V by 6 bases; bases with no gene match: 5. The CDR3 covers 14 residues. In germline, CDR1 is MDHEN, CDR2 SYDVKM. CDR3 loop: CASSTNRGHTEAFF. The CDR3 nucleotides read TGTGCCAGCAGCACGAACAGGGGGCACACTGAAGCTTTCTTT.

The chain recombines TRBV6-6 with TRBJ1-6; perhaps TRBD1 as D (6 bases). In germline, CDR1 is MNHNY, CDR2 SVGAGI (reference sequence). The germline V and J ends were trimmed by 6 bases and 8 bases, with 14 bases remaining between them. The CDR3 has 14 amino acids. The CDR3 sequence is CASSVEAGDSPLHF. The CDR3 bases are TGTGCCAGCAGCGTGGAGGCAGGGGATTCACCCCTCCACTTT.

The rearrangement links TRBV7-3 to TRBJ1-1, with D unclear. CDR3 length: 15 residues. The germline CDR1 and CDR2 sequences are SGHTA and FQGTGA. V gave up 0 bases and J gave up 6 bases, with 14 bases separating them. Here the CDR3 DNA reads TGTGCCAGCAGCTTAACAAGGACCCCGGGCGCTGAAGCTTTCTTT. It is translated as CASSLTRTPGAEAFF.

The gene calls are TRBV19 and TRBJ1-6; unclear D gene. Trimming pared 6 bases from V and 2 bases from J, leaving 8 bases between. CDR3 length equals 14 residues. In germline, CDR1 is LNHDA, CDR2 SQIVND (reference sequence). DNA for the CDR3: TGTGCCAGTAGAAGAAGCACCTATAATTCACCCCTCCACTTT. It specifies CASRRSTYNSPLHF.

V and J are TRBV7-2 and TRBJ1-2; D may be TRBD1 (5 bases). The CDR3 is 15 amino acids. CDR1 is SGHTA and CDR2 is FQGNSA in the germline V gene. The V and J ends lost 0 bases and 8 bases respectively, with 16 bases between them. CDR3 sequence (DNA): TGTGCCAGCAGCTTAGCCGACGGAAGGGGAGGAGGCTACACCTTC. Protein sequence: CASSLADGRGGGYTF. Using reference TRBV7-2 and TRBJ1-2 for the parts outside the CDR3, the full variable domain is GAGVSQSPSNKVTEKGKDVELRCDPISGHTALYWYRQSLGQGLEFLIYFQGNSAPDKSGLPSDRFSAERTGGSVSTLTIQRTQQEDSAVYLCASSLADGRGGGYTFGSGTRLTVV.

This clone occurred once. The genes are TRBV6-1 and TRBJ2-7; D could derive from TRBD1 or TRBD2 (5 bases each). There are 13 residues in the CDR3. Germline V lookup: CDR1 MNHNS, CDR2 SASEGT. Trimming removed 7 bases at V and 9 bases at J, with 19 bases between. The CDR3 nucleotides read TGTGCCAGCATTCCCCCGGACACCGCGGGGCAGTACTTC. Translated, it gives CASIPPDTAGQYF.

A few counts support this clone. V is TRBV7-6 and J is TRBJ1-2; no definite D call. This CDR3 is 12 amino acids long. Trimming removed 0 bases at V and 4 bases at J, with 3 bases between. Germline-derived CDR1 and CDR2 are SGHVS and FNYEAQ. The CDR3 DNA sequence: TGTGCCAGCAGCTTAGCAGGCTATGGCTACACCTTC. This gives the protein CASSLAGYGYTF.

This chain connects TRBV5-1 to TRBJ1-1, with 7 bases matching TRBD1. The germline CDR1 and CDR2 sequences are SGHRS and YFSETQ. The CDR3 has 16 residues. V lost 2 bases and J lost 1; bases outside the gene matches: 8. Written as DNA, the CDR3 is TGCGCCAGCAGCTTCGAAGGAGGGGGCACGAACACTGAAGCTTTCTTT. It yields the protein CASSFEGGGTNTEAFF.

This clone was seen a few times. The chain uses TRBV28 and TRBJ1-3; 7 nucleotides align to TRBD1. Germline CDR1 MDHEN, CDR2 SYDVKM. V shed 5 bases, J shed 0 bases, and the junction held 7 bases outside the gene matches. The CDR3 covers 16 residues. In nucleotides, the CDR3 is TGTGCCAGCAGTACCCCGGGACAGAGCTCTGGAAACACCATATATTTT. It codes for CASSTPGQSSGNTIYF.

This clone appeared once. The rearrangement uses TRBV7-2 and TRBJ2-3; D possibly matches TRBD1 or TRBD2 (5 bases each). CDR3 length: 14 amino acids. Germline loops: CDR1 SGHTA, CDR2 FQGNSA. V lost 5 bases and J lost 8, with 17 bases in between. Written as DNA, the CDR3 is TGTGCCAGCAGCCCCCCGGGGCGCATCGGTACGCAGTATTTT. Amino acids: CASSPPGRIGTQYF.

This clone was seen only once. The chain is built from TRBV7-9 and TRBJ1-5, with D hard to call. Trimming took off 7 bases at V and 5 bases at J, with 9 bases between the two ends. This CDR3 contains 12 residues. Germline CDR1 reads SEHNR; CDR2 reads FQNEAQ (reference sequence). CDR3 loop: CASTVDHQPQHF. The CDR3 bases are TGTGCCAGCACCGTCGATCATCAGCCCCAGCATTTT.

This chain uses TRBV9 with TRBJ2-2; a possible D gene is TRBD2 (5 bases). Per germline, CDR1 SGDLS and CDR2 YYNGEE. Trimming cost V 1 base and J 3 bases, with 10 bases left between them. CDR3 length equals 15 residues. The CDR3 protein is CASSVSGDYTGELFF. The CDR3 DNA sequence: TGTGCCAGCAGCGTATCCGGGGATTACACCGGGGAGCTGTTTTTT. Full variable domain (outside the CDR3, taken from reference TRBV9 and TRBJ2-2): DSGVTQTPKHLITATGQRVTLRCSPRSGDLSVYWYQQSLDQGLQFLIQYYNGEERAKGNILERFSAQQFPDLHSELNLSSLELGDSALYFCASSVSGDYTGELFFGEGSRLTVL.

The chain uses TRBV6-5 and TRBJ1-2; D gene unclear. The germline V gene encodes CDR1 MNHEY and CDR2 SVGAGI. The CDR3 sequence is 14 residues long. Between the trimmed V and J ends, which lost 0 bases and 13 bases, there was a span of 18 bases. CDR3 sequence (DNA): TGTGCCAGCAGTTACTCTGAGGCCTACCTCGATCTCACCTTC. Translating it yields CASSYSEAYLDLTF.

This clone occurred once. J is TRBJ2-7 and V is TRBV2; weak D call: TRBD2 (5 bases). CDR1 is SNHLY, CDR2 FYNNEI, per germline. Trimming took 4 bases from V and 7 from J, leaving 17 bases between them. The CDR3 runs 14 residues. Here the CDR3 reads CASSGRTAGGEQYF. The CDR3, as DNA: TGTGCCAGCAGTGGTAGGACGGCCGGCGGGGAGCAGTACTTC. Variable domain in full (rest from reference TRBV2 and TRBJ2-7): EPEVTQTPSHQVTQMGQEVILRCVPISNHLYFYWYRQILGQKVEFLVSFYNNEISEKSEIFDDQFSVERPDGSNFTLKIRSTKLEDSAMYFCASSGRTAGGEQYFGPGTRLTVT.

This chain's CDR3 is CASSSDLLGDTQYF. Written as DNA, the CDR3 is TGTGCCAGCAGCTCAGATCTTCTGGGTGATACGCAGTATTTT. The chain links TRBV7-2 to TRBJ2-3; D is ambiguous. The germline V gene has CDR1 SGHTA and CDR2 FQGNSA. The V gene lost 4 bases and the J gene lost 6 bases, with 14 bases spanning the gap. This CDR3 region has 14 residues.

The chain recombines TRBV19 with TRBJ1-4, with 7 positions matching TRBD1. V was pared by 8 bases and J by 4 bases, with 7 bases of the junction left unmatched. Germline lookup yields CDR1 LNHDA and CDR2 SQIVND (reference sequence). The CDR3 has 14 residues. CDR3 amino acids: CASSYRGGNEKLFF. CDR3 DNA: TGTGCCAGTTCCTACAGGGGTGGTAATGAAAAACTGTTTTTT.

V usage is TRBV9 and J usage is TRBJ2-2; TRBD1 aligns across 7 bases. Germline CDR1 SGDLS, CDR2 YYNGEE. V trimming: 2 bases; J trimming: 3 bases; junction bases outside the gene matches: 4. This CDR3 is built from 15 residues. The CDR3 DNA sequence: TGTGCCAGCAGCGTTGGGCAGGGGGACACCGGGGAGCTGTTTTTT. Translating it yields CASSVGQGDTGELFF.

This clone was seen ten or more times. Here the CDR3 DNA reads TGTGCCAGTAGCGGACAGGGGACCAATCAGCCCCAGCATTTT. Its translation is CASSGQGTNQPQHF. This chain connects TRBV19 to TRBJ1-5, with 9 bases that match TRBD1. Germline CDR1 reads LNHDA; CDR2 reads SQIVND (reference sequence). V shed 6 bases and J 3 bases; nucleotides not matched to a gene: 3. The CDR3 runs 14 residues.

The chain links TRBV19 to TRBJ1-2; D remains unclear. Germline V gene data show CDR1 as LNHDA and CDR2 as SQIVND (reference sequence). The CDR3 runs to 13 residues. V lost 1 base, J lost 4 bases, and 7 bases lay in between. The CDR3 here is CASSIADGYGYTF. CDR3 nucleotides: TGTGCCAGTAGTATAGCAGATGGCTATGGCTACACCTTC.